This note documents a single T cell receptor (beta chain) sequence. The target antigen is unknown. This sample is part of a study of cytomegalovirus exposure and HLA in healthy donors. Points from the study as a whole: As was reported, the classifier diagnosed cytomegalovirus status with high specificity and sensitivity. A later analysis found common viral pathogens apparently linked to several of the most significant clusters. Despite most TCR sequences being rare, some public TCRs occurred in many donors.

Use of 60 Vbeta and 13 Jbeta primers characterized the PCR. TCRdb's copy holds only in-frame clones and misses some; the assay was immunoSEQ multiplex PCR. The sample has about 120,000 clones; about 80% are singletons. The source material was PBMCs. The TCR was taken from a human donor in good health.

The CDR3 spells CASSLDGGRNSLWFF. The CDR3 bases are TGCGCCAGCAGCTTGGACGGCGGGAGAAACTCACTTTGGTTCTTC. The rearrangement joins TRBV5-1 to TRBJ2-1, with TRBD2 matching over 7 bases. CDR1 SGHRS and CDR2 YFSETQ come from the germline V gene. The junction had 15 bases not matched to a gene; V was cut back by 0 bases and J by 15 bases. The CDR3 totals 15 residues.